A selection of T cell receptor beta chains follows, all from one sample in a study of HIV-infected children after antiretroviral therapy interruption. TCRdb re-called the 3' RACE reads with MiXCR, one entry per CDR3 protein. Seen here are about 89,000 distinct CDR3 sequences, roughly 6.7% observed once, and the top ten hold about 1.1%. The sample in question was CD45RA+ CD4+ T cells from PBMCs, pooled from several time points, obtained from a donor given antiretroviral therapy, either interrupted or continuous. These receptors came from a pool of human donors with HIV. The CDR3 runs from the conserved cysteine through the conserved F or W. A D gene is named only where the DNA matches it firmly. Only some rows state a clone size, as once, few, many or a class for expanded clones.

d_call j_call clone_size v_call cdr3_nt cdr3_aa
NA TRBJ2-7 many TRBV11-3 TGTGCCAGCAGCTTAGTACAGAACTACGAGCAGTACTTC CASSLVQNYEQYF
NA TRBJ2-3 many TRBV7-9 TGTGCCAGCAGCTTAAAAGTCACGGACCCAGATACGCAGTATTTT CASSLKVTDPDTQYF
TRBD2 TRBJ2-5 few TRBV6-2/TRBV6-3 TGTGCCAGCAGCTTAATGACTAGCGGGCAAGAGACCCAGTACTTC CASSLMTSGQETQYF
TRBD2 TRBJ2-3 many TRBV19 TGTGCCGTTTCCCCTAGCGGGGCAAGGGATACGCAGTATTTT CAVSPSGARDTQYF
NA TRBJ2-5 many TRBV12-3/TRBV12-4 TGTGCCAGCAGCTCAACTGGTGGTACGGAGACCCAGTACTTC CASSSTGGTETQYF
NA TRBJ2-5 many TRBV5-1 TGCGCCAGCAGCTTATACTCGGGGGGCGTGGAGACCCAGTACTTC CASSLYSGGVETQYF
NA TRBJ2-5 NA TRBV5-1 TGCGCCAGCAGCGGACTGGGGACAAGCCAAGAGACCCAGTACTTC CASSGLGTSQETQYF
TRBD2 TRBJ2-5 many TRBV19 TGTGCCAGTAAGGGACTAGCGGGGACACAAGAGACCCAGTACTTC CASKGLAGTQETQYF
NA TRBJ2-7 many TRBV7-9 TGTGCCAGCAGCTTAGCGGGTTGGGGCTACGAGCAGTACTTC CASSLAGWGYEQYF
NA TRBJ2-1 many TRBV10-1 TGCGCCAGCATGGGAGGACAACAACTTGGGAATGAGCAGTTCTTC CASMGGQQLGNEQFF
NA TRBJ2-3 many TRBV29-1 TGCAGCTCACTCGGTCAGGCAGGTAGCGTCACAGATACGCAGTATTTT CSSLGQAGSVTDTQYF
TRBD1 TRBJ1-6 NA TRBV10-2 TGCGCCAGCAGATCAGGGGGCGAACTTACACCCCTCCACTTT CASRSGGELTPLHF
NA TRBJ2-1 many TRBV5-1 TGCGCCAGCGGTGGGGGGAGGTCTGGCAACAATGAGCAGTTCTTC CASGGGRSGNNEQFF
NA TRBJ1-6 many TRBV14 TGTGCCAGCAGCCAATCCAGGGTCAATTCACCCCTCCACTTT CASSQSRVNSPLHF
TRBD1 TRBJ2-7 NA TRBV24-1 TGTGCCACCAGTGCTCCAAACAGGGGGTTCTACGAGCAGTACTTC CATSAPNRGFYEQYF
NA TRBJ2-3 many TRBV6-5 TGTGCCAGCAGTTACTCGGGAAGGGGTTACACAGATACGCAGTATTTT CASSYSGRGYTDTQYF
NA TRBJ2-7 many TRBV5-1 TGCGCCAGCAGGGGCACGGGCGAGCAGTACTTC CASRGTGEQYF
NA TRBJ2-1 many TRBV7-9 TGTGCCATAGCCGGGACAGGGGCACTAGCGGGGTACAATGAGCAGTTCTTC CAIAGTGALAGYNEQFF
NA TRBJ1-1 NA TRBV5-6 TGTGCCAGCAGCATAATGTGGGGGGCTGAAGCTTTCTTT CASSIMWGAEAFF
NA TRBJ1-1 many TRBV10-3 TGTGCCATCAGTGGAACAGAGAACACTGAAGCTTTCTTT CAISGTENTEAFF
NA TRBJ1-2 many TRBV18 TGTGCCAGCTCACCTTACGTGGCGACGGAAGGCTACACCTTC CASSPYVATEGYTF
NA TRBJ2-2 many TRBV6-2/TRBV6-3 TGTGCCAGCAGCCCCCGGGCCGCCGGGGAGCTGTTTTTT CASSPRAAGELFF
TRBD1 TRBJ1-2 few TRBV27 TGTGCCAGCAGTTTAGGAGGGACAGGGGGATACTATGGCTACACCTTC CASSLGGTGGYYGYTF
NA TRBJ2-7 many TRBV5-1 TGCGCCAGCAGCTACGGGTACGAGCAGTACTTC CASSYGYEQYF
NA TRBJ2-3 few TRBV24-1 TGTGCCACCAGTGACCCGCGGGGGCCGGAGACAGATACGCAGTATTTT CATSDPRGPETDTQYF
NA TRBJ2-7 many TRBV20-1 TGCAGTGCTTCCCGACAGGACGATTCCTACGAGCAGTACTTC CSASRQDDSYEQYF
TRBD2 TRBJ2-3 many TRBV13 TGTGCCAGCAGACGTAGCGGGGGGGCTATGAATACGCAGTATTTT CASRRSGGAMNTQYF
NA TRBJ1-5 many TRBV5-6 TGTGCCAGCACCTCCCGTGGGGGAATCAATCAGCCCCAGCATTTT CASTSRGGINQPQHF
NA TRBJ1-2 NA TRBV20-1 TGCAGTGCTAGGGGGGGATCCGACTATGGCTACACCTTC CSARGGSDYGYTF
NA TRBJ2-5 many TRBV24-1 TGTGCCACCAGTGATTTGAGGCAAGAGACCCAGTACTTC CATSDLRQETQYF
TRBD2 TRBJ2-2 many TRBV2 TGTGCCAGCAGTACTAGCGGAGTACCGAACACCGGGGAGCTGTTTTTT CASSTSGVPNTGELFF
TRBD1 TRBJ2-3 many TRBV20-1 TGCAGTGCCATAGACAGGGGGCTTGGAAATACGCAGTATTTT CSAIDRGLGNTQYF
NA TRBJ2-5 NA TRBV24-1 TGTGCCACCAGTGAGCTAGGGGTCCAGTACTTC CATSELGVQYF
TRBD2 TRBJ2-7 few TRBV4-2 TGTGCCAGCAGTCCCGGTCGTGGGACTAGCGGAGAAGGTACACACTACGAGCAGTACTTC CASSPGRGTSGEGTHYEQYF
NA TRBJ2-7 many TRBV12-3/TRBV12-4 TGTGCCAGCAGTTTGAGTCCATCCGAGCAGTACTTC CASSLSPSEQYF
TRBD1 TRBJ2-7 many TRBV29-1 TGCAGCGTCTGGGGACAGGGGACCCGGCTCGATTCCTACGAGCAGTACTTC CSVWGQGTRLDSYEQYF
NA TRBJ2-5 many TRBV5-4 TGTGCCAGCAGCTCTTACCAGGGGACCCAGTACTTC CASSSYQGTQYF
NA TRBJ1-5 many TRBV7-8 TGTGCCAGCAGCTTATCCCGGGATCAGCCCCAGCATTTT CASSLSRDQPQHF
NA TRBJ2-2 few TRBV12-5 TGTGCTAGTGGTCACAACTCGGACACCGGGGAGCTGTTTTTT CASGHNSDTGELFF
NA TRBJ2-4 many TRBV5-4 TGTGCCAGCAGTGCTGGGGCAGGCAAAAACATTCAGTACTTC CASSAGAGKNIQYF
NA TRBJ1-1 many TRBV23-1 TGCGCCAGCAGTCAACAGGGGCCTAAGAACACTGAAGCTTTCTTT CASSQQGPKNTEAFF
TRBD2 TRBJ2-5 NA TRBV28 TGTGCCAGCAGTACAATAGGGACTAGCCAAGAGACCCAGTACTTC CASSTIGTSQETQYF
NA TRBJ2-5 few TRBV15 TGTGCCACCAGCAGAGATAGGTGGGGCGAAGAGACCCAGTACTTC CATSRDRWGEETQYF
NA TRBJ1-1 many TRBV19 TGTGCCAGTAGTCCCCGATGGAAGGGGGTCACTGAAGCTTTCTTT CASSPRWKGVTEAFF
NA TRBJ1-2 many TRBV7-2 TGTGCCAGCATATCAAATCCCGGCTATGGCTACACCTTC CASISNPGYGYTF
TRBD1 TRBJ1-2 many TRBV5-6 TGTGCCAGCAGCGACCGGGACAGGCCCTTCTATGGCTACACCTTC CASSDRDRPFYGYTF
NA TRBJ2-2 many TRBV4-1 TGCGCCAGCAGCCAAGGGGCTCCGAACACCGGGGAGCTGTTTTTT CASSQGAPNTGELFF
TRBD2 TRBJ2-4 many TRBV28 TGTGCCAGCAGAAGAGCTAGCGGGGGAAACATTCAGTACTTC CASRRASGGNIQYF